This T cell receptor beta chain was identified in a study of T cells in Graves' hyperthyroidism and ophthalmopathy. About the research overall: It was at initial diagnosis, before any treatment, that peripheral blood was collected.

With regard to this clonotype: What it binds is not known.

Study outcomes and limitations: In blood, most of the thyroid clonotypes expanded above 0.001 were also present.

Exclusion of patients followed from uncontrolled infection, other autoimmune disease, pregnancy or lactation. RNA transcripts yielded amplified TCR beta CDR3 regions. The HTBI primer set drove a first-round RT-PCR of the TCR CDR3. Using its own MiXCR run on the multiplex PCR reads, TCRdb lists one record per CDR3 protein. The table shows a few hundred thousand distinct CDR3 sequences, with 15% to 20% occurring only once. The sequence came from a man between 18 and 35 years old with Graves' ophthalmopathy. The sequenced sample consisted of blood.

The CDR3 reads CASSPLTGLAKNIQYF. The CDR3 region has the DNA TGTGCCAGCTCACCCCTGACAGGACTAGCCAAAAACATTCAGTACTTC. The rearrangement uses TRBV18 and TRBJ2-4; D may be TRBD1 (6 bases). Looked up from germline, CDR1 is KGHSH and CDR2 is LQKENI. The CDR3 consists of 16 residues. Deletions cut 3 bases from V and 0 bases from J, with 12 bases between.